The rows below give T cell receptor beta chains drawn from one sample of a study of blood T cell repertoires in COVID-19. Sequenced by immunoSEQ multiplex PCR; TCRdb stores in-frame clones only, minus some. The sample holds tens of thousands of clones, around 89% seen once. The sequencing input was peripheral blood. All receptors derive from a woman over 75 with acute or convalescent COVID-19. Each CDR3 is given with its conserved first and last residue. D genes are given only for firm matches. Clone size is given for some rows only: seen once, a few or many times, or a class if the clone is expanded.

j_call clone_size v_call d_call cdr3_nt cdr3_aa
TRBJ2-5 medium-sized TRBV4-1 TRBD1 TGCGCCAGCAGGTCCCGACAGGGGGCTTTAGAGACCCAGTACTTC CASRSRQGALETQYF
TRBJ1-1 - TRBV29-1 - TGCAGCGTTAGTTCTGGCGGCACTGAAGCTTTCTTT CSVSSGGTEAFF
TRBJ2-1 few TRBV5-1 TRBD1 TGCGCCAGCAGCTTTGGACAGGAAAACAATGAGCAGTTCTTC CASSFGQENNEQFF
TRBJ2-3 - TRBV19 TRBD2 TGTGCCAGTTCAAAGGCCCCGGGGGGAGATACGCAGTATTTT CASSKAPGGDTQYF
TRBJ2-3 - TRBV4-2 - TGTGCCAGCAGCCAGTCGCAGGGGTGGCCAGATACGCAGTATTTT CASSQSQGWPDTQYF
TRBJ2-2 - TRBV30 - TGTGCCTGGAGTATGGACATCACCGGGGAGCTGTTTTTT CAWSMDITGELFF
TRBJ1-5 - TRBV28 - TGTGCCAGCCAAAATCAGGGGATTTTTAATCAGCCCCAGCATTTT CASQNQGIFNQPQHF
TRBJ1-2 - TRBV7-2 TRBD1 TGTGCCAGCAGCTCGAACAGGGGGGGTAACTATGGCTACACCTTC CASSSNRGGNYGYTF
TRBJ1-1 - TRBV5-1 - TGCGCCAGCAGCCCTATGCAAATAAGGAACACTGAAGCTTTCTTT CASSPMQIRNTEAFF
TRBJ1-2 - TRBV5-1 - TGCGCCAGCAGCACAGAAGTACAGTATGGCTACACCTTC CASSTEVQYGYTF
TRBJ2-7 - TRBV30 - TGTGCCTGGACTGCAGGCGAGGGATACGAGCAGTACTTC CAWTAGEGYEQYF
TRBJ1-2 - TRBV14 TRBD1 TGTGCCAGCAGCCGCATAACCGGGACAGGGGACTATGGCTACACCTTC CASSRITGTGDYGYTF
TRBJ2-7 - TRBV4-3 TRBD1 TGCGCCAGCTCCCCCGGCCCAGGGGGCTACGAGCAGTACTTC CASSPGPGGYEQYF
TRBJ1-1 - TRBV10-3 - TGTGCCATCAGTGAGAACAGGTGGGGCACTGAAGCTTTCTTT CAISENRWGTEAFF
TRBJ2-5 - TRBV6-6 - TGTGCCAGCAGTGGCAGCCAAGAGACCCAGTACTTC CASSGSQETQYF
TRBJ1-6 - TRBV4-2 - TGTGCCAGCAGCCAAGAAGGCAGGGAGGAAAATTCACCCCTCCACTTT CASSQEGREENSPLHF
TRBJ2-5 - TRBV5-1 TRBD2 TGCGCCAGCAGCTTGGGAGCGGGGGAGGTGCAAGAGACCCAGTACTTC CASSLGAGEVQETQYF
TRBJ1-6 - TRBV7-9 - TGTGCCAGCAGCTTAGAATGGCAGGATTCACCCCTCCACTTT CASSLEWQDSPLHF
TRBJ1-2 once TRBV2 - TGTGCCAGCACTCTTGGGGGGATCGTTAACTATGGCTACACCTTC CASTLGGIVNYGYTF
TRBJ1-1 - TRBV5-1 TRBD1 TGCGCCAGCAGCATTACCGGGACAGGGTACACTGAAGCTTTCTTT CASSITGTGYTEAFF
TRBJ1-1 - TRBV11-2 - TGTGCCAGCAGCTTAGGGCTCTTGAACACTGAAGCTTTCTTT CASSLGLLNTEAFF
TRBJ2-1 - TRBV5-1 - TGCGCCAGCAGCCCGGAGGGGTGGGGGGGCGAGCAGTTCTTC CASSPEGWGGEQFF
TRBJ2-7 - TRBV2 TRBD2 TGTGCCAGCAGTGGGACTAGCGTCTCCTACGAGCAGTACTTC CASSGTSVSYEQYF
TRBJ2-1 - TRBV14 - TGTGCCAGCAGCCATGTCTGGGGGAGGTACAATGAGCAGTTCTTC CASSHVWGRYNEQFF
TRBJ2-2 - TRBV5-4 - TGTGCCAGCAGCTTTCCCGGACTGAGCGGGGAGCTGTTTTTT CASSFPGLSGELFF
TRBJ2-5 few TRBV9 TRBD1 TGTGCCAGCAGCGTCGATCAGGGGGCTAAGGAGACCCAGTACTTC CASSVDQGAKETQYF
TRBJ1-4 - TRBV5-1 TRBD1 TGCGCCAGCAGCGTCACAGGGGGACGATATGAAAAACTGTTTTTT CASSVTGGRYEKLFF
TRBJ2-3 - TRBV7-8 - TGTGCCAGCAGCCGGAGGGTTTCAGATACGCAGTATTTT CASSRRVSDTQYF
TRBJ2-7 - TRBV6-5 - TGTGCCAGCAGTTACAGCCCGAGGAGCTCCTACGAGCAGTACTTC CASSYSPRSSYEQYF
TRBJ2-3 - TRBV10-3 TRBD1 TGTGCCATCAGCAGACAGGGGGCTGTGGCGGGCACAGATACGCAGTATTTT CAISRQGAVAGTDTQYF
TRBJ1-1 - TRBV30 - TGTGCCTGGAGTGGGGATAGGCGGAGGACTGAAGCTTTCTTT CAWSGDRRRTEAFF
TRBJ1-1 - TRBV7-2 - TGTGCCAGCAGCGCCCAGGGCTTGAACACTGAAGCTTTCTTT CASSAQGLNTEAFF
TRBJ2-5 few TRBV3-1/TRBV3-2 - TGTGCCAGCAGCCAAGACCCCGGGGAAGAGACCCAGTACTTC CASSQDPGEETQYF
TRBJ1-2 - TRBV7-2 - TGTGCCAGCAGCGTCCTCGGAGGGTTTAGCTACACCTTC CASSVLGGFSYTF
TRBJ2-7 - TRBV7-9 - TGTGCCAGCAGCCCCAGAGCGGGTCTGTCCTACGAGCAGTACTTC CASSPRAGLSYEQYF
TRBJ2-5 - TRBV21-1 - TGTGCCAGCAGCAAAGAGGACTGCCAAGAGACCCAGTACTTC CASSKEDCQETQYF
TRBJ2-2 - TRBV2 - TGTGCCAGCACGGAGTCAGCGAACACCGGGGAGCTGTTTTTT CASTESANTGELFF
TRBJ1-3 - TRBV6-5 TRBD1 TGTGCCAGCAGTACAGGGGATTCTGGAAACACCATATATTTT CASSTGDSGNTIYF
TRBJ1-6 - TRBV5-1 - TGCGCCAGCAGTCCCCAAGGGAGGGGTGAGTCACCCCTCCACTTT CASSPQGRGESPLHF
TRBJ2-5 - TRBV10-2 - TGCGCCAGCAAGGCGGTCCAAGAGACCCAGTACTTC CASKAVQETQYF
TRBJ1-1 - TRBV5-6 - TGTGCCAGCAGCTTTTGGGGGGGCCTCACTGAAGCTTTCTTT CASSFWGGLTEAFF
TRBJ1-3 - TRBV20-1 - TGCAGTCTCCTGATTCAGGACACCATATATTTT CSLLIQDTIYF
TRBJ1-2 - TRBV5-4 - TGTGCCAGCAGCTTGGAACGGGACTCAGGCTATGGCTACACCTTC CASSLERDSGYGYTF
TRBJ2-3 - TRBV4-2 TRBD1 TGTGCCAGCAGCCAAGTCGGACAGGGAGGTACAGATACGCAGTATTTT CASSQVGQGGTDTQYF
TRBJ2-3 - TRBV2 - TGTGCCAGCAATAGAGGATTGGATACGCAGTATTTT CASNRGLDTQYF
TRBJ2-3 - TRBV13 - TGTGCCAGCAGCTTAAGCCGAACTAGCACAGATACGCAGTATTTT CASSLSRTSTDTQYF
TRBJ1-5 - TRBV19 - TGTGCCAGTACAGCTCCGGGGCAGCCCCAGCATTTT CASTAPGQPQHF
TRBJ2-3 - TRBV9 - TGTGCCAGCAGCGTAGTCGCTAGCGGCACAGATACGCAGTATTTT CASSVVASGTDTQYF
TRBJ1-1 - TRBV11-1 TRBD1 TGTGCCAGCAGCCCCAAACGACAGGGGATGAACACTGAAGCTTTCTTT CASSPKRQGMNTEAFF
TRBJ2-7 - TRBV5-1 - TGCGCCAGCAGCTTGGGTCCAGGGGTGAACTACGAGCAGTACTTC CASSLGPGVNYEQYF
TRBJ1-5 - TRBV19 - TGTGCCAGTAGTTGGGCCCCGGCAGGGAATCGCAATCAGCCCCAGCATTTT CASSWAPAGNRNQPQHF
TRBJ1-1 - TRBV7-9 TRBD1 TGTGCCAGCAGCCCCGGACAGGGACAGAACACTGAAGCTTTCTTT CASSPGQGQNTEAFF
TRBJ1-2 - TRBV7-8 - TGTGCCAGCAGCCTCCCGGGTGGTCGTGGCTACACCTTC CASSLPGGRGYTF
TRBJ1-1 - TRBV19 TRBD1 TGTGCCAGTAGTATGACAGGGGGAACGAACACTGAAGCTTTCTTT CASSMTGGTNTEAFF
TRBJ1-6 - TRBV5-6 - TGTGCCAGCAGCCGAGGGGGTTCCGATAATTCACCCCTCCACTTT CASSRGGSDNSPLHF
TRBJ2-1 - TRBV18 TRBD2 TGTGCCAGCTCACCGCGGACTAGCGGGGCCCTCAATGAGCAGTTCTTC CASSPRTSGALNEQFF
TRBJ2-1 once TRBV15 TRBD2 TGTGCCATCGGGGAGGGCTTGAATGAGCAGTTCTTC CAIGEGLNEQFF
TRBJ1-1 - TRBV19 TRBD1 TGTGCCAGTAGTGCCCCTGACAGGGGCGTCACTGAAGCTTTCTTT CASSAPDRGVTEAFF